These 10 T cell receptor beta chains share one sample of origin, sequenced in a study of T-cell reconstitution after alpha-beta-depleted transplantation in children (dated by TCRdb to 2016 to 2017). The library was built by means of PCR. The sequencer listed for this sample is Illumina HiSeq 2500. TCR libraries were prepared with molecular barcoding, using unique molecular identifiers to normalize TCRbeta repertoire quantification. The raw public reads went through TCRdb reprocessing: fastp at Q25, MiXCR clone calling, in-frame beta chains kept. A single entry per CDR3 protein holds the most common genes and DNA from its merged rows. The sample table holds 240,000 or so distinct CDR3 sequences, of which more than 10% were seen once. Of the sample, 2% to 3% is held by the ten largest clones. The sample was PBMCs from the stem cell graft donor, taken from the stem cell graft. Receptors were obtained from a human donor who donated a stem cell graft to a child with acute lymphoblastic leukemia.

This clonotype was seen a few times. The chain carries TRBV20-1 and TRBJ2-1; D might be TRBD2 (7 bases). This CDR3 spans 15 amino acids. Between the trimmed V and J ends, which lost 4 bases and 6 bases, there was a span of 19 bases. Germline CDR1 reads DFQATT; CDR2 reads SNEGSKA (reference sequence). This CDR3 is CSATRQAREGNEQFF. CDR3 nucleotide sequence: TGCAGTGCTACCCGACAGGCCAGGGAGGGCAATGAGCAGTTCTTC.

This chain uses TRBV10-3 with TRBJ2-5; unclear D gene. V was trimmed by 6 bases and J by 3 bases, leaving 14 bases between them. The CDR3 is 14 amino acids. Per the germline V gene, CDR1 is ENHRY and CDR2 is SYGVKD. CDR3 coding DNA: TGTGCCATCAGAAAACACCTGCGAGAAGAGACCCAGTACTTC. Translating it yields CAIRKHLREETQYF.

This clonotype came up many times. V and J are TRBV15 and TRBJ2-5, with no clear D. CDR3 length: 17 amino acids. Germline lookup yields CDR1 LNHNV and CDR2 YYDKDF (reference sequence). V was pared by 0 bases and J by 0 bases, with 14 bases between. CDR3 sequence (DNA): TGTGCCACCAGCAGAGATAGGTTGGTAGAATACCAAGAGACCCAGTACTTC. Encoded protein: CATSRDRLVEYQETQYF. Together with reference TRBV15 and TRBJ2-5, the CDR3 gives the full variable domain: DAMVIQNPRYQVTQFGKPVTLSCSQTLNHNVMYWYQQKSSQAPKLLFHYYDKDFNNEADTPDNFQSRRPNTSFCFLDIRSPGLGDTAMYLCATSRDRLVEYQETQYFGPGTRLLVL.

This clonotype was counted at least ten times. The J gene is TRBJ2-1, the V gene TRBV9, with 7 bases that match TRBD1. Germline V CDR1 and CDR2: SGDLS, YYNGEE. V lost 3 bases to trimming and J lost 8 bases; unmatched junction nucleotides: 8. The CDR3 has 14 amino acids. CDR3 sequence (DNA): TGTGCCAGCAGCGGTCCATACAGGGGCCATGAGCAGTTCTTC. It specifies CASSGPYRGHEQFF. Full variable domain (remainder filled in from reference TRBV9 and TRBJ2-1): DSGVTQTPKHLITATGQRVTLRCSPRSGDLSVYWYQQSLDQGLQFLIQYYNGEERAKGNILERFSAQQFPDLHSELNLSSLELGDSALYFCASSGPYRGHEQFFGPGTRLTVL.

As DNA, the CDR3 is TGTGCCAGCGTCGAACCCTCTGGGGCCAACGTCCTGACTTTC. It translates to CASVEPSGANVLTF. The chain uses TRBV12-3 or TRBV12-4 and TRBJ2-6; unclear D gene. The V end lost 8 bases, the J end lost 0 bases, and 8 bases lay between the germline ends. The CDR3 runs to 14 residues.

The rearrangement links TRBV19 to TRBJ1-6, with no clear D. The CDR3 covers 12 residues. Germline CDR1 reads LNHDA; CDR2 reads SQIVND (reference sequence). V lost 1 base, J lost 8 bases, and 3 bases lay in between. The CDR3 nucleotides read TGTGCCAGTAGTATAGGGGATTCACCCCTCCACTTT. Its protein is CASSIGDSPLHF.

This clonotype was picked up a small number of times. This rearrangement joins TRBV18 to TRBJ2-7; 9 nucleotides agree with TRBD1. V lost 4 bases to trimming and J lost 3 bases; unmatched junction nucleotides: 4. CDR3 length: 14 amino acids. The germline gives CDR1 KGHSH, CDR2 LQKENI. The CDR3 protein is CASSQQGASYEQYF. The DNA of the CDR3 is TGTGCCAGCTCACAACAGGGGGCCAGCTACGAGCAGTACTTC.

This clonotype was counted ten times or more. This chain connects TRBV7-8 to TRBJ2-7, with a tentative D call TRBD1 (5 bases). V was cut by 4 bases and J by 0 bases, with 13 bases left in between. CDR3 length equals 15 residues. Germline V gene data show CDR1 as SGHVS and CDR2 as FQNEAQ. In DNA, the CDR3 is TGTGCCAGCAGCTCAGGGCCGGCCTACTCCTACGAGCAGTACTTC. Encoded protein: CASSSGPAYSYEQYF. Complete variable domain (other parts from reference TRBV7-8 and TRBJ2-7): GAGVSQSPRYKVAKRGQDVALRCDPISGHVSLFWYQQALGQGPEFLTYFQNEAQLDKSGLPSDRFFAERPEGSVSTLKIQRTQQEDSAVYLCASSSGPAYSYEQYFGPGTRLTVT.

This clonotype was counted many times. J is TRBJ1-5 and V is TRBV5-1; tentative D call: TRBD1 (5 bases). The length of the CDR3 is 13 residues. Trimming stripped 1 base from V and 5 bases from J, with 7 bases between. Germline CDR1 SGHRS, CDR2 YFSETQ. CDR3 nucleotide sequence: TGCGCCAGCAGCTTGTCGGGGGATCAGCCCCAGCATTTT. It specifies CASSLSGDQPQHF. Full variable domain (rest looked up from reference TRBV5-1 and TRBJ1-5): KAGVTQTPRYLIKTRGQQVTLSCSPISGHRSVSWYQQTPGQGLQFLFEYFSETQRNKGNFPGRFSGRQFSNSRSEMNVSTLELGDSALYLCASSLSGDQPQHFGDGTRLSIL.

This clonotype was detected ten times or more. The chain links TRBV4-3 to TRBJ2-2, with D possibly being TRBD2 (5 bases). The CDR3 is 14 amino acids. V lost 5 bases, J lost 7 bases, and 14 bases lay in between. Germline loops: CDR1 LGHNA, CDR2 YSLEER. The CDR3 DNA sequence: TGCGCCAGCAGCGAGGGAAGGTTTCTCGGGGAGCTGTTTTTT. Translated, it gives CASSEGRFLGELFF.